The sequence of this TCR beta chain was determined in a study of CD8 T cells in Susac syndrome (dated by TCRdb to between 2019 and 2020). Study-wide context: Of the Susac syndrome patients who were sequenced, 5 or 6 had clinically active disease and roughly 8 were in clinical remission. The study used repertoire sequencing to test whether antigen drove CD8+ T cell activation and differentiation in Susac syndrome. Susac syndrome patients were therapy-naive, on corticosteroids (some also receiving IVIg), or on IVIg alone at blood withdrawal. Paper-wide results and their limitations: The number of individuals in the TCR sequencing and HLA analysis was acknowledged as relatively small. In patients with Susac syndrome, the CD4+ T cell repertoire showed no detectable clonal expansion.

Peripheral blood CD8+ and CD4+ T cells from healthy donors, Susac syndrome patients and multiple sclerosis patients were profiled by high-throughput TCR beta sequencing. Recently defined diagnostic criteria for definite or probable disease were met by the Susac syndrome patients. Bulk CD8+ and CD4+ T cells were purified magnetically by negative isolation, whereas CD8+ TEMRA cells were enriched by FACS. Blood was collected in EDTA tubes and processed within 24 hours, with PBMCs isolated through density gradient centrifugation. PBMCs destined for TCR sequencing were cryopreserved in liquid nitrogen and later thawed in a 37 °C water bath. A purity of at least 90% was achieved for sorted or isolated CD4+, CD8+ and CD8+ TEMRA cells. Points on this clonotype: Its target antigen remains unknown. Base qualities were left out, and no much larger clone turns up one base away.

For this chain, trimming is 0 bases at the V end and 7 bases at the J end, and the number of junction bases without a gene match is 7. There are 15 amino acids in the CDR3, from cysteine to phenylalanine inclusive. This entry keeps only the CDR3 DNA: 45 bases, framed from base 1. The germline V gene encodes CDR1 SGDLS and CDR2 YYNGEE. RNA was extracted with the RNeasy kit and 0.5 to 1 ug was reverse transcribed using random hexamers. The immunoSEQ multiplex PCR assay, covering 54 Vbeta and 13 Jbeta segments, was used to amplify TCR beta CDR3 regions. To correct PCR amplification bias, a synthetic template baseline was used for both primer optimization and computational correction. Processing in the source paper ran as follows. Reads were annotated to V, D and J genes per IMGT and analyzed with immunoSEQ Analyzer, keeping only productive sequences. To calculate clonality, Shannon entropy was normalized by log2 of the number of productive unique sequences and then subtracted from one. For each patient and control, public and private clones were evaluated among the 100 most prevalent clones. Clones were defined as Susac-specific when absent from the healthy and MS cohorts, from about 1,100 published viral clones and from other ImmuneACCESS disease sequences. TCRdb reprocessing: public reads trimmed at Q25 with fastp, clones called with MiXCR, in-frame beta chains kept. Every CDR3 protein is listed once, alongside the most common genes and DNA of its rows. The V and J calls follow TCRdb's processing rather than the paper's. The sample profile shows roughly 150,000 distinct CDR3 sequences; about 95% of them were found once. The biggest ten clones account for about 0.17% of the sample.

This TCR derives from a human donor with Susac syndrome. Sequencing input: CD4+ T cells from PBMCs. The sequence joins TRBV9 to TRBJ1-1, and TRBD1 aligns with 9 junction nucleotides. The CDR3 reads as follows: CASSVGAGQGDEAFF. Here is the DNA: TGTGCCAGCAGCGTAGGAGCGGGACAGGGAGATGAAGCTTTCTTT.